The rows below give T cell receptor beta chains drawn from one sample of a study of blood T cell repertoires in COVID-19. TCRdb keeps only in-frame clones here, not all; method: immunoSEQ multiplex PCR. The sample includes about 160,000 clones, about nine tenths of them seen just once. The source material was peripheral blood. The receptors were sampled from a woman between 55 and 75 years old who had recovered from COVID-19. Each CDR3 is given with its conserved first and last residue. A D gene is named only where the DNA matches it firmly. Clone sizes are given selectively: once, few, many, or a class where the clone is expanded.

j_gene | d_gene | abundance | v_gene | CDR3nt | CDR3aa
TRBJ2-7 | - | - | TRBV21-1 | TGTGCCAGCAACCCCTTGGCAGTGTTCTCCTCCTACGAGCAGTACTTC | CASNPLAVFSSYEQYF
TRBJ1-2 | - | once | TRBV6-5 | TGTGCCAGCGGAGAGAGGGTTCCCCTCTATGGCTACACCTTC | CASGERVPLYGYTF
TRBJ1-3 | - | many | TRBV3-1/TRBV3-2 | TGTGCCAGCAGTCAGACCAGGTCAACTGGAAACACCATATATTTT | CASSQTRSTGNTIYF
TRBJ2-3 | - | - | TRBV3-1/TRBV3-2 | TGTGCCAGCAGCCAAACCTACAGGGATACGCAGTATTTT | CASSQTYRDTQYF
TRBJ1-2 | - | - | TRBV19 | TGTGCCACCATTAGCGGGGCCCACCCGGAAAGAGGCTACACCTTC | CATISGAHPERGYTF
TRBJ2-7 | - | - | TRBV3-1/TRBV3-2 | TGTGCCAGCAGCCAAGATCTAGGACAGAGGGACGAGCAGTACTTC | CASSQDLGQRDEQYF
TRBJ1-4 | TRBD1 | - | TRBV14 | TGTGCCAGCAGCCCAGACAGGGGCACCCAAAGGAATGAAAAACTGTTTTTT | CASSPDRGTQRNEKLFF
TRBJ1-4 | TRBD1 | - | TRBV7-9 | TGTGCCAGCAGCGCACGGACAGGGTTTGGAGAAAAACTGTTTTTT | CASSARTGFGEKLFF
TRBJ1-2 | - | - | TRBV5-4 | TGTGCCAGCAGCCCCACAGGGATCGGCTACACCTTC | CASSPTGIGYTF
TRBJ1-2 | TRBD1 | once | TRBV14 | TGTGCCAGCAGCCAATTCCCGGGACAGGGAAACTATGGCTACACCTTC | CASSQFPGQGNYGYTF